A selection of T cell receptor beta chains follows, all from one sample in a study of blood T cells in healthy people across ages. One entry per CDR3 protein, called by TCRdb with MiXCR from the 5' RACE reads. This table holds about 830,000 distinct CDR3 sequences, 62% found once. Sequenced sample: blood. All receptors derive from a young man in good health. Each CDR3 is given with its conserved first and last residue. A D gene is named only where the DNA matches it firmly. Clone size is not always given. Where it is, it says once, few, many or a class for expanded clones.

clone_size: NA; d_call: TRBD1; v_call: TRBV7-2; j_call: TRBJ1-6; cdr3_aa: CANRLATGTGLSPLHF; cdr3_nt: TGTGCCAACCGACTAGCAACCGGGACAGGGCTCTCACCCCTCCACTTT
clone_size: many; d_call: NA; v_call: TRBV20-1; j_call: TRBJ2-1; cdr3_aa: CSAAGPLGYNEQFF; cdr3_nt: TGCAGTGCAGCCGGCCCCCTTGGATACAATGAGCAGTTCTTC
clone_size: NA; d_call: NA; v_call: TRBV20-1; j_call: TRBJ2-1; cdr3_aa: CSAMVTFSRGNEQFF; cdr3_nt: TGCAGTGCTATGGTGACCTTCTCCCGAGGGAATGAGCAGTTCTTC
clone_size: NA; d_call: TRBD1; v_call: TRBV27; j_call: TRBJ2-3; cdr3_aa: CASSLSGTVGDTQYF; cdr3_nt: TGTGCCAGCAGTTTATCCGGGACAGTCGGAGATACGCAGTATTTT
clone_size: once; d_call: NA; v_call: TRBV5-6; j_call: TRBJ1-4; cdr3_aa: CASSDVGQSSTNEKLFF; cdr3_nt: TGTGCCAGCAGCGACGTAGGACAGTCATCAACTAATGAAAAACTGTTTTTT
clone_size: NA; d_call: NA; v_call: TRBV20-1; j_call: TRBJ2-7; cdr3_aa: CSARPLGSGDYEQYF; cdr3_nt: TGCAGTGCTAGGCCCTTGGGGAGCGGCGACTACGAGCAGTACTTC
clone_size: NA; d_call: TRBD1; v_call: TRBV6-4; j_call: TRBJ1-6; cdr3_aa: CASSLGTGESPLHF; cdr3_nt: TGTGCCAGCAGTCTCGGGACAGGCGAATCACCCCTCCACTTT
clone_size: NA; d_call: NA; v_call: TRBV20-1; j_call: TRBJ2-5; cdr3_aa: CSAKTEGGQYF; cdr3_nt: TGCAGTGCCAAAACCGAGGGCGGCCAGTACTTC
clone_size: once; d_call: NA; v_call: TRBV6-2/TRBV6-3; j_call: TRBJ1-5; cdr3_aa: CASGTGSSNQPQHF; cdr3_nt: TGTGCCAGCGGAACAGGGTCAAGCAATCAGCCCCAGCATTTT
clone_size: NA; d_call: NA; v_call: TRBV13; j_call: TRBJ1-1; cdr3_aa: CASSLGGEYTEAFF; cdr3_nt: TGTGCCAGCAGCTTAGGGGGGGAGTACACTGAAGCTTTCTTT
clone_size: NA; d_call: NA; v_call: TRBV30; j_call: TRBJ2-1; cdr3_aa: CAWSLDRHLNEQFF; cdr3_nt: TGTGCCTGGAGTCTTGACAGGCATCTGAATGAGCAGTTCTTC
clone_size: NA; d_call: NA; v_call: TRBV7-3; j_call: TRBJ2-7; cdr3_aa: CASSSNRYPYEQYF; cdr3_nt: TGTGCCAGCAGCTCCAACAGGTATCCCTACGAGCAGTACTTC
clone_size: NA; d_call: NA; v_call: TRBV2; j_call: TRBJ1-5; cdr3_aa: CASSEEGQRNQPQHF; cdr3_nt: TGTGCCAGCAGTGAGGAGGGGCAGCGCAATCAGCCCCAGCATTTT
clone_size: NA; d_call: NA; v_call: TRBV4-1; j_call: TRBJ2-1; cdr3_aa: CASSQVTGAQDEQFF; cdr3_nt: TGCGCCAGCAGCCAAGTTACAGGCGCCCAAGATGAGCAGTTCTTC
clone_size: NA; d_call: NA; v_call: TRBV3-1; j_call: TRBJ2-1; cdr3_aa: CASSHPSERSQFF; cdr3_nt: TGTGCCAGCAGCCACCCATCGGAAAGGTCCCAGTTCTTC
clone_size: few; d_call: TRBD1; v_call: TRBV6-1; j_call: TRBJ1-5; cdr3_aa: CASSEGRTGGTQPQHF; cdr3_nt: TGTGCCAGCAGTGAAGGGAGGACAGGGGGCACTCAGCCCCAGCATTTT
clone_size: NA; d_call: NA; v_call: TRBV12-3/TRBV12-4; j_call: TRBJ1-4; cdr3_aa: CARSWTDEKLFF; cdr3_nt: TGTGCCCGCAGTTGGACAGACGAAAAACTGTTTTTT
clone_size: NA; d_call: NA; v_call: TRBV24-1; j_call: TRBJ1-5; cdr3_aa: CATSDLNSNQPQHF; cdr3_nt: TGTGCCACCAGTGATTTGAATAGCAATCAGCCCCAGCATTTT
clone_size: NA; d_call: NA; v_call: TRBV6-2/TRBV6-3; j_call: TRBJ2-7; cdr3_aa: CASSVASAEQYF; cdr3_nt: TGTGCCAGCAGTGTGGCTAGCGCCGAGCAGTACTTC
clone_size: few; d_call: TRBD2; v_call: TRBV27; j_call: TRBJ2-1; cdr3_aa: CASSPLAGVGNEQFF; cdr3_nt: TGTGCCAGCAGTCCCCTAGCGGGGGTTGGCAATGAGCAGTTCTTC
clone_size: NA; d_call: TRBD2; v_call: TRBV20-1; j_call: TRBJ2-1; cdr3_aa: CSVPPGGAYDEQFF; cdr3_nt: TGCAGTGTACCACCGGGAGGGGCTTACGATGAGCAGTTCTTC
clone_size: NA; d_call: NA; v_call: TRBV24-1; j_call: TRBJ2-1; cdr3_aa: CATSEARFNEQFF; cdr3_nt: TGTGCCACCAGTGAGGCCCGTTTCAATGAGCAGTTCTTC